This T cell receptor beta chain was sequenced in a study of T cells in Graves' hyperthyroidism and ophthalmopathy. General observations from the study: The model identified upcoming ophthalmopathy a median roughly 6 months ahead of onset.

A note on this clonotype: Its antigen is as yet unknown. A much larger clone sits a single nucleotide away, making a read error possible.

Uncontrolled infection, other autoimmune disease, pregnancy or lactation disqualified patients from enrolment. Used for diagnoses were clinical symptoms, serum thyroxine and TRAb, thyroid ultrasound and orbital computed tomography. About 10 ml fresh peripheral blood yielded the PBMCs. From RNA transcripts, TCR beta CDR3 regions were amplified. The HTBI primer set was used in a first-round RT-PCR of the TCR CDR3. TCRdb reanalysed the multiplex PCR reads using MiXCR and keeps one entry per CDR3 protein. The sample carries about 400,000 distinct CDR3 sequences, about 15% recorded once. Trimming pared 4 bases from V and 2 bases from J, leaving 10 bases between. Germline-derived CDR1 and CDR2 are SGHRS and YFSETQ. The CDR3 sequence is 14 residues long.

The receptor was derived from a woman aged 25-40 years with Graves' hyperthyroidism. Specimen: blood. V gene TRBV5-1 combines with J gene TRBJ1-5; no firm D call. CDR3 sequence (DNA): TGCGCCAGCAGCCTACCATGGGGCAATCAGCCCCAGCATTTT. Amino acid sequence: CASSLPWGNQPQHF. The full variable domain, rest sourced from reference TRBV5-1 and TRBJ1-5, is KAGVTQTPRYLIKTRGQQVTLSCSPISGHRSVSWYQQTPGQGLQFLFEYFSETQRNKGNFPGRFSGRQFSNSRSEMNVSTLELGDSALYLCASSLPWGNQPQHFGDGTRLSIL.